This TCR beta chain derives from a study of cytomegalovirus exposure and HLA in healthy donors. About the research overall: A prior study identified roughly 110 million unique TCR beta sequences from 200 million or so T cells.

The PCR used 60 Vbeta and 13 Jbeta primers. Sequencing was performed with immunoSEQ multiplex PCR; in TCRdb, only in-frame clones are kept and a portion is missing. The data show over 95,000 clones, with roughly 70% seen just once and about 4.2% held by the top ten. CDR1 is LNHNV, CDR2 YYDKDF, per germline (reference sequence). CDR3 size: 15 residues. The V segment lost 5 bases and the J segment 3 bases; nucleotides outside the gene matches: 10. This clone was detected a few times. The rearrangement uses TRBV15 and TRBJ2-7; 7 bases agree with TRBD2. The TCR comes from a woman between 40 and 55 years old in good health and CMV-seropositive. Sample: PBMCs. Here the CDR3 reads CATSHPRDYHYEQYF. The CDR3 region has the DNA TGTGCCACCAGCCACCCCCGGGACTACCACTACGAGCAGTACTTC.